The sequence of this TCR beta chain was determined in a study of CD8+ T cells in alopecia areata (dated by TCRdb to the late 2010s). Regarding the research as a whole: Treated patients were enrolled in an open-label pilot trial of oral tofacitinib, 5 to 10 mg twice daily, for moderate-to-severe alopecia areata. Patients stayed on tofacitinib for 6 to 18 months and then had 6 months of follow-up off drug so that delayed response and recurrence could be assessed. High-throughput TCRbeta sequencing was used to examine T cell clonal expansion in alopecia areata in both the C3H/HeJ mouse model and human patients. In humans, TCRbeta sequencing was performed on scalp tissue and on sorted CD4+ and CD8+ peripheral blood T cells from healthy controls and from patients with patchy or totalis/universalis alopecia areata. Biopsies were taken from tofacitinib-treated patients at baseline and at 4 and 24 weeks of treatment, and a later scalp biopsy was taken in several of the tofacitinib-treated patients. Scalp clonality was compared among normal scalp (n=4), patchy alopecia areata scalp (n=8), and alopecia totalis/universalis scalp (n=8). RNA came from the PAXgene miRNA kit for fixed scalp, the miRNeasy kit for PBMCs, and the RNeasy kit for mouse skin. Amplification of TCRbeta CDR3 regions was done by immunoSEQ multiplex PCR using 35 Vbeta forward primers and 13 Jbeta reverse primers.

The time point label of this sample denotes: baseline before oral tofacitinib. From alopecia areata patients, peripheral blood was collected along with lesional scalp punch biopsies. PBMCs were isolated by density centrifugation and stained for CD3, CD4 and CD8, and CD4+ and CD8+ T cells were sorted on a FACSAria. The receptor library was made with the immunoSEQ multiplex PCR assay. To provide template for TCR sequencing, every sample had RNA extracted and reverse transcribed into cDNA. SuperScript III was used to make first-strand cDNA, primed with a 2:1 mix of oligo-dT and random hexamers. A synthetic immune receptor repertoire was used to gauge amplification bias, and whatever bias remained was removed computationally. Processing in the source paper ran as follows. After raw reads were preprocessed to remove errors, the CDR3 was defined following IMGT conventions as running from the conserved cysteine to phenylalanine. Clonality was calculated as 1 minus Shannon entropy normalized by log2 of the number of productive unique TCRs. Scalp TCRbeta sequences were cross-referenced with sorted blood CD4 and CD8 repertoires so that the CD4 or CD8 identity of scalp clones could be inferred. What TCRdb holds here is the immuneACCESS table cut down to in-frame rearrangements. Part of the clones is not present; checked against another copy, under half of the missing clones reflect an unresolved V gene, and the others are unexplained. The D gene and trimming were derived from the DNA, and the V and J assignments and clone size from that table. A total of over 150,000 clones appear in this sample, roughly 60% of them only once. The ten largest clones represent about 1.5% of the sample.

General study outcomes and caveats: Shared TCR sequences between patients were less evident than in mice, which may be partly attributable to HLA diversity in the patient population. Unlike mouse skin, where gammadelta T cells dominate, normal human skin contains resident alphabeta T cells that get sequenced too, which complicates analysis of the scalp TCR repertoire. Higher clonality and more expanded CD8+ clones were observed in lesional scalp than in normal scalp, particularly in alopecia totalis/universalis, a finding suggestive of antigenic drive.

In regard to this clone: What antigen it recognizes has not been identified. Base qualities are not recorded, but no much larger clone differs from it by a single base.

The germline V gene provides CDR1 SNHLY and CDR2 FYNNEI. The CDR3 spans 13 residues, from the cysteine through the phenylalanine. The DNA shown is the 39-base CDR3, in frame from base 1. V has 6 bases trimmed and J has 9 bases trimmed; junction bases matching no gene number 5. The receptor was isolated from a human donor with alopecia areata. Source: CD4+ T cells sorted from blood, taken at week 0. The chain couples TRBV2 to TRBJ1-6; 7 central nucleotides agree with TRBD1. The nucleotide sequence reads as follows: TGTGCCAGCAGGGGGACAGCTACTTCACCCCTCCACTTT. It is translated as CASRGTATSPLHF. Beyond the CDR3, the reference TRBV2 and TRBJ1-6 genes provide the residues; the full variable domain reads: EPEVTQTPSHQVTQMGQEVILRCVPISNHLYFYWYRQILGQKVEFLVSFYNNEISEKSEIFDDQFSVERPDGSNFTLKIRSTKLEDSAMYFCASRGTATSPLHFGNGTRLTVT.